One sample yielded the 18 T cell receptor beta chains listed below, sequenced in a study of cytomegalovirus exposure and HLA in healthy donors. This PCR relied on a set of 60 Vbeta primers and 13 Jbeta primers. Profiled with immunoSEQ multiplex PCR; TCRdb holds only in-frame clones, not every one. The sample includes about 180,000 clones, about four fifths of them seen just once. Sequencing was performed on PBMCs. The receptors originated from a woman in her twenties or thirties in good health and CMV-seronegative.

This clone was found once. This chain links TRBV6-6 with TRBJ1-2; 11 bases agree with TRBD1. Germline assignment: CDR1 MNHNY and CDR2 SVGAGI (reference sequence). Trimming removed 4 bases from V and 7 bases from J; junction bases left unmatched: 2. The CDR3 is 13 residues long. For the CDR3, the DNA is TGTGCCAGCAGTTCGGGACAGGGGGGTGGCTACACCTTC. Its translation: CASSSGQGGGYTF.

The sample holds a few counts of this clone. V usage is TRBV6-4 and J usage is TRBJ2-7; TRBD2 is a possible D gene (7 bases). The length of the CDR3 is 17 residues. V was trimmed by 2 bases and J by 2 bases, leaving 19 bases between them. Germline V lookup: CDR1 MRHNA, CDR2 SNTAGT. This CDR3 is CASSDHAERGGPYEQYF. CDR3 nucleotide sequence: TGTGCCAGCAGTGACCACGCGGAAAGGGGGGGCCCCTACGAGCAGTACTTC.

The chain combines TRBV7-8 with TRBJ2-3, with D unclear. Trimming took 5 bases from V and 6 from J, leaving 9 bases between them. This CDR3 is 12 amino acids long. The V gene's germline CDR1 is SGHVS and CDR2 FQNEAQ. The CDR3 DNA reads TGTGCCAGCAGCCCCCCCGGGGATACGCAGTATTTT. It encodes CASSPPGDTQYF.

The rearrangement uses TRBV6-5 and TRBJ2-3, with TRBD1 as a possible D gene (6 bases). The germline CDR1 and CDR2 sequences are MNHEY and SVGAGI. The CDR3 contains 15 residues. V shed 5 bases and J shed 1 base, with 13 bases lying between them. The CDR3 DNA reads as TGTGCCAGCAGTCCCCCGGGACAAGGCACAGATACGCAGTATTTT. Translation: CASSPPGQGTDTQYF.

The rearrangement links TRBV7-9 to TRBJ1-6; possibly TRBD1 for D (5 bases). This CDR3 contains 16 residues. V lost 4 bases to trimming and J lost 7 bases, with 17 bases between them. Germline CDR1 and CDR2: SEHNR and FQNEAQ (reference sequence). CDR3 coding DNA: TGTGCCAGCAGCTCACTTATTCAGGGTAGCAATTCACCCCTCCACTTT. Translated, it gives CASSSLIQGSNSPLHF.

This chain uses TRBV2 with TRBJ1-6, with 8 bases identical to TRBD1. The CDR3 runs to 14 residues. After removal of 8 bases from V and 7 bases from J, the junction contained 7 bases not matched to a gene. Germline values: CDR1 SNHLY, CDR2 FYNNEI. The CDR3 coding sequence is TGTGCCAGCTCCGATACAGGGGGAAATTCACCCCTCCACTTT. It specifies CASSDTGGNSPLHF. Based on the CDR3 plus reference TRBV2 and TRBJ1-6, the full variable domain is EPEVTQTPSHQVTQMGQEVILRCVPISNHLYFYWYRQILGQKVEFLVSFYNNEISEKSEIFDDQFSVERPDGSNFTLKIRSTKLEDSAMYFCASSDTGGNSPLHFGNGTRLTVT.

V and J are TRBV30 and TRBJ2-7; D possibly corresponds to TRBD1 (6 bases). Germline CDR1 and CDR2: GTSNPN and SVGIG (reference sequence). Trimming took off 3 bases at V and 0 bases at J, with 15 bases between the two ends. CDR3 size: 15 residues. The CDR3 bases are TGTGCCTGGAGAGGGGGTTGGGAGACCTCCTACGAGCAGTACTTC. Translated: CAWRGGWETSYEQYF. The full variable domain, rest sourced from reference TRBV30 and TRBJ2-7, is SQTIHQWPATLVQPVGSPLSLECTVEGTSNPNLYWYRQAAGRGLQLLFYSVGIGQISSEVPQNLSASRPQDRQFILSSKKLLLSDSGFYLCAWRGGWETSYEQYFGPGTRLTVT.

The rearrangement links TRBV5-6 to TRBJ1-2, with D maybe TRBD1 (6 bases). The length of the CDR3 is 16 residues. Trimming left V 4 bases short and J 14 bases short, with 30 bases between. Germline V gives CDR1 SGHDT, CDR2 YYEEEE. CDR3 coding DNA: TGTGCCAGCAGCGGCTTTATATCCGGGACATGGATGGAACCAACCTTC. Translating gives CASSGFISGTWMEPTF.

The chain has TRBV2 and TRBJ2-2; 9 bases match TRBD1. CDR1 is SNHLY and CDR2 is FYNNEI in the germline V gene. This CDR3 is 15 amino acids long. V shed 10 bases, J shed 2 bases, and the junction held 8 bases outside the gene matches. The CDR3, as DNA: TGTGCCACCTACAGGGGGCAGATAAACACCGGGGAGCTGTTTTTT. This gives the protein CATYRGQINTGELFF.

The chain uses TRBV2 and TRBJ1-5, with 9 bases fitting TRBD1. V lost 4 bases, J lost 9 bases, and 10 bases stayed unmatched. The CDR3 loop spans 15 amino acids. The germline V gene has CDR1 SNHLY and CDR2 FYNNEI. CDR3 bases: TGTGCCAGCAGTGCCGGGACAGGGCCCCTATGGCCCCAGCATTTT. Its protein is CASSAGTGPLWPQHF.

The rearrangement uses TRBV5-4 and TRBJ2-7; 9 bases agree with TRBD2. The CDR3 is 16 residues long. J gave up 0 bases and V 1 base, and 5 bases lay outside the gene matches. CDR1 SGHNT and CDR2 YYREEE come from the germline V gene (reference sequence). The CDR3 sequence: CASSLTSGGSSYEQYF. The CDR3 nucleotides read TGTGCCAGCAGCTTGACAAGCGGGGGGTCCTCCTACGAGCAGTACTTC.

The rearrangement uses TRBV27 and TRBJ2-1, with 7 positions matching TRBD1. V trimming: 3 bases; J trimming: 4 bases; junction bases outside the gene matches: 6. This CDR3 has 15 amino acids. Germline assignment: CDR1 MNHEY and CDR2 SMNVEV (reference sequence). The chain's CDR3 is CASSLEQGPYNEQFF. In DNA form, the CDR3 reads TGTGCCAGCAGTTTGGAACAGGGGCCTTACAATGAGCAGTTCTTC.

This clone showed up many times. The V gene is TRBV5-4, the J gene TRBJ2-7; perhaps TRBD1 as D (5 bases). Trimming removed 0 bases at V and 2 bases at J, with 18 bases between. Germline V gene sequence: CDR1 SGHNT, CDR2 YYREEE (reference sequence). The CDR3 contains 17 residues. The CDR3 DNA reads as TGTGCCAGCAGCTTGGGATTATTAGGGGCAGAGGCCTACGAGCAGTACTTC. Translated, it gives CASSLGLLGAEAYEQYF. Together with reference TRBV5-4 and TRBJ2-7, the CDR3 gives the full variable domain: ETGVTQSPTHLIKTRGQQVTLRCSSQSGHNTVSWYQQALGQGPQFIFQYYREEENGRGNFPPRFSGLQFPNYSSELNVNALELDDSALYLCASSLGLLGAEAYEQYFGPGTRLTVT.

The genes are TRBV18 and TRBJ2-1; 9 bases agree with TRBD1. This CDR3 has 15 residues. Germline values: CDR1 KGHSH, CDR2 LQKENI. The J segment lost 6 bases and the V segment lost 3 bases, leaving 6 bases of the junction unmatched. For the CDR3, the DNA is TGTGCCAGCTCACCCTCGGGACAGGGCGGCAATGAGCAGTTCTTC. It encodes CASSPSGQGGNEQFF.

The rearrangement joins TRBV30 to TRBJ1-5; the D gene is possibly TRBD1 (6 bases). Looked up from germline, CDR1 is GTSNPN and CDR2 is SVGIG (reference sequence). CDR3 length equals 16 residues. Deletions cut 2 bases from V and 6 bases from J, with 20 bases between. Here the CDR3 reads CAWSRGMGARIQPQHF. The CDR3 nucleotides are TGTGCCTGGAGTAGGGGTATGGGGGCGCGGATTCAGCCCCAGCATTTT.

The chain employs TRBV2 and TRBJ1-6, with D hard to call. Germline V lookup: CDR1 SNHLY, CDR2 FYNNEI. The V and J ends lost 2 bases and 7 bases respectively, with 9 bases between them. The CDR3 runs to 14 residues. DNA for the CDR3: TGTGCCAGCAGTGAACGGGAATTGAATTCACCCCTCCACTTT. Its translation: CASSERELNSPLHF.

This rearrangement joins TRBV5-1 to TRBJ1-1, with D tentatively TRBD1 (5 bases). Germline-derived CDR1 and CDR2 are SGHRS and YFSETQ. The length of the CDR3 is 14 residues. V gave up 1 base and J gave up 0 bases, with 7 bases separating them. The CDR3 region is CASSLRGLNTEAFF. Written as DNA, the CDR3 is TGCGCCAGCAGCTTGAGGGGTTTGAACACTGAAGCTTTCTTT. Drawing the rest from reference TRBV5-1 and TRBJ1-1, the complete variable domain is KAGVTQTPRYLIKTRGQQVTLSCSPISGHRSVSWYQQTPGQGLQFLFEYFSETQRNKGNFPGRFSGRQFSNSRSEMNVSTLELGDSALYLCASSLRGLNTEAFFGQGTRLTVV.

The gene calls are TRBV30 and TRBJ1-6, with D possibly matching TRBD1 (5 bases). Germline CDR1 GTSNPN, CDR2 SVGIG (reference sequence). V gave up 4 bases and J gave up 4 bases, with 8 bases separating them. This CDR3 has 13 residues. The CDR3, as DNA: TGTGCCTGGAACACAGGTTATAATTCACCCCTCCACTTT. Amino acid sequence: CAWNTGYNSPLHF.